This TCR beta chain was recorded in a study of read filtering for tumor transcriptome and immune sequencing. Study in general: By R-ISS, stages I, II and III held about 8, 15 and 7 patients. DNase treatment preceded whole-transcriptome library preparation. Study observations and caveats: Dropping single-read clonotypes raised IR-seq and RNA-seq shared-clonotype correlation.

The sample holds many counts of this clonotype. The antigen remains unidentified. The library was built from roughly 400 ng RNA with molecular barcoded adaptors for alpha/delta and beta/gamma chains. TCRdb re-analysed the reads in MiXCR, keeping a single row per CDR3 protein. Of more than 100,000 distinct CDR3 sequences detected, around 13% appear once; the ten largest clones hold 8% to 13%. The CDR3 spans 15 residues. Germline CDR1 reads SGDLS; CDR2 reads YYNGEE. The germline V and J ends were trimmed by 0 bases and 1 base, with 10 bases remaining between them. This receptor was identified in a donor at least 40 years old with multiple myeloma. Sequencing used a population of CD138-negative cells sorted from bone marrow. The chain recombines TRBV9 with TRBJ2-5, with no clear D. DNA for the CDR3: TGTGCCAGCAGCGTAGGCGGACGGGCCCAAGAGACCCAGTACTTC. This codes for CASSVGGRAQETQYF.